The 23 T cell receptor beta chains given below trace back to one sample, sequenced in a study of cytomegalovirus exposure and HLA in healthy donors. Vbeta (60) and Jbeta (13) primers were used in the PCR. Libraries were prepared by immunoSEQ multiplex PCR; TCRdb keeps only in-frame clonotypes and omits some of them. Counted here are around 110,000 clones, around 83% occurring once; the ten biggest clones make up about a fifth. Material for sequencing was PBMCs. The origin of the receptors is a man aged 25 to 40 in good health and CMV-seropositive.

The CDR3 region has the DNA TGTGCCAGCAGCGCCGCCGACAGGTCAACTAATGAAAAACTGTTTTTT. This codes for CASSAADRSTNEKLFF. The chain joins TRBV5-4 to TRBJ1-4; possibly TRBD1 for D (6 bases). V gave up 4 bases and J gave up 0 bases, with 13 bases separating them. The CDR3 covers 16 residues. The germline V gene encodes CDR1 SGHNT and CDR2 YYREEE (reference sequence).

The rearrangement uses TRBV4-1 and TRBJ2-1; 10 bases agree with TRBD2. The CDR3 runs to 15 residues. The J segment lost 7 bases and the V segment lost 1 base, leaving 4 bases of the junction unmatched. The germline gives CDR1 MGHRA, CDR2 YSYEKL. The CDR3 DNA follows: TGCGCCAGCAGCCAAGCTAGCGGGAGTCCAAATGAGCAGTTCTTC. It codes for CASSQASGSPNEQFF.

The sample holds a few counts of this clone. The same CDR3 is also encoded by other DNA sequences in this sample. The chain recombines TRBV5-6 with TRBJ1-1; D remains ambiguous. The germline V gene has CDR1 SGHDT and CDR2 YYEEEE. Trimming removed 2 bases from V and 0 bases from J, with 5 bases in between. There are 13 residues in the CDR3. The CDR3 loop is CASSFIMNTEAFF. The CDR3 DNA follows: TGTGCCAGCAGCTTCATCATGAACACTGAAGCTTTCTTT.

This chain connects TRBV7-6 to TRBJ2-2; a possible D gene is TRBD2 (6 bases). Trimming took off 5 bases at V and 1 base at J, with 11 bases between the two ends. The germline CDR1 and CDR2 sequences are SGHVS and FNYEAQ. The CDR3 totals 15 residues. The CDR3 loop reads CASSPYGGNTGELFF. In DNA form, the CDR3 reads TGTGCCAGCAGCCCCTACGGGGGGAACACCGGGGAGCTGTTTTTT.

The J gene is TRBJ1-2, the V gene TRBV5-1, with 7 bases lining up with TRBD1. CDR1 is SGHRS and CDR2 is YFSETQ in the germline V gene. The CDR3 sequence is 15 residues long. V lost 4 bases to trimming and J lost 4 bases; unmatched junction nucleotides: 10. For the CDR3, the DNA is TGCGCCAGCAGCCCCGGACCAGGGGGGATCTATGGCTACACCTTC. This encodes CASSPGPGGIYGYTF. Full variable domain (rest looked up from reference TRBV5-1 and TRBJ1-2): KAGVTQTPRYLIKTRGQQVTLSCSPISGHRSVSWYQQTPGQGLQFLFEYFSETQRNKGNFPGRFSGRQFSNSRSEMNVSTLELGDSALYLCASSPGPGGIYGYTFGSGTRLTVV.

The chain carries TRBV5-1 and TRBJ2-3; TRBD2 matches at 8 bases. This CDR3 contains 17 residues. CDR1 SGHRS and CDR2 YFSETQ come from the germline V gene. V was pared by 2 bases and J by 4 bases, with 12 bases of the junction left unmatched. The CDR3 sequence is CASSFPRSAGAADTQYF. The CDR3 nucleotides are TGCGCCAGCAGCTTTCCCCGGTCAGCGGGAGCCGCAGATACGCAGTATTTT. Full variable domain (rest looked up from reference TRBV5-1 and TRBJ2-3): KAGVTQTPRYLIKTRGQQVTLSCSPISGHRSVSWYQQTPGQGLQFLFEYFSETQRNKGNFPGRFSGRQFSNSRSEMNVSTLELGDSALYLCASSFPRSAGAADTQYFGPGTRLTVL.

The rearrangement joins TRBV6-5 to TRBJ1-6; tentative D call: TRBD1 (6 bases). Per the germline V gene, CDR1 is MNHEY and CDR2 is SVGAGI. Between the trimmed V and J ends, which lost 6 bases and 6 bases, there was a span of 15 bases. The CDR3 consists of 15 residues. The CDR3 nucleotides are TGTGCCAGCAGGCCATACGGGGGGCTTAATTCACCCCTCCACTTT. It encodes CASRPYGGLNSPLHF.

This clone was seen a single time. The rearrangement joins TRBV9 to TRBJ2-5, with 7 bases lining up with TRBD2. The CDR3 sequence is 16 residues long. Germline V gene data show CDR1 as SGDLS and CDR2 as YYNGEE. After removal of 4 bases from V and 3 bases from J, the junction contained 12 bases not matched to a gene. The CDR3 loop is CASSITSEIMEETQYF. As DNA, the CDR3 is TGTGCCAGCAGCATCACTAGCGAGATAATGGAAGAGACCCAGTACTTC.

V is TRBV30 and J is TRBJ2-1; 10 bases line up with TRBD2. CDR3 length: 15 amino acids. Trimming cost V 2 bases and J 4 bases; bases outside gene matches: 5. Germline lookup yields CDR1 GTSNPN and CDR2 SVGIG (reference sequence). The CDR3 reads CAWSRLAGPYNEQFF. The DNA for the CDR3 is TGTGCCTGGAGTCGACTAGCGGGTCCTTACAATGAGCAGTTCTTC.

On this clone itself: In the same sample, other DNA sequences code for this CDR3. V and J are TRBV9 and TRBJ2-5; 9 nucleotides agree with TRBD2. V dropped 0 bases and J dropped 1; count of bases not matched to a gene: 10. Germline V CDR1 and CDR2: SGDLS, YYNGEE. The length of the CDR3 is 18 residues. DNA for the CDR3: TGTGCCAGCAGCGTAGCACAGGGAGGAGCGGGGGGCCAAGAGACCCAGTACTTC. The encoded protein is CASSVAQGGAGGQETQYF. The complete variable domain, with remaining parts taken from reference TRBV9 and TRBJ2-5, reads DSGVTQTPKHLITATGQRVTLRCSPRSGDLSVYWYQQSLDQGLQFLIQYYNGEERAKGNILERFSAQQFPDLHSELNLSSLELGDSALYFCASSVAQGGAGGQETQYFGPGTRLLVL.

V usage is TRBV4-1 and J usage is TRBJ2-4; TRBD2 aligns across 14 bases. The CDR3 totals 18 residues. The ends lost 3 bases at V and 1 base at J; junction bases unmatched: 5. CDR1 and CDR2 (germline): MGHRA, YSYEKL. CDR3 protein: CASSQGLAGVLAKNIQYF. DNA for the CDR3: TGCGCCAGCAGCCAGGGACTAGCGGGAGTGTTGGCCAAAAACATTCAGTACTTC.

This chain links TRBV5-4 with TRBJ1-1; D is undetermined. The germline V gene has CDR1 SGHNT and CDR2 YYREEE (reference sequence). Trimming took off 3 bases at V and 3 bases at J, with 9 bases between the two ends. The CDR3 contains 13 residues. The CDR3 DNA is TGTGCCAGCAGCTCCCGCACTTACACTGAAGCTTTCTTT. It translates to CASSSRTYTEAFF.

The J gene is TRBJ1-5, the V gene TRBV7-2; TRBD1 is a possible D gene (5 bases). Between the trimmed V and J ends, which lost 9 bases and 2 bases, there was a span of 14 bases. The CDR3 is 14 residues long. Germline-derived CDR1 and CDR2 are SGHTA and FQGNSA. CDR3 loop: CASSGREGNQPQHF. CDR3 DNA sequence: TGTGCCAGTAGTGGCAGGGAGGGCAATCAGCCCCAGCATTTT.

J is TRBJ2-2 and V is TRBV6-5; 7 bases line up with TRBD1. The CDR3 consists of 15 residues. Unmatched junction bases numbered 6, after V lost 6 bases and J lost 2 bases. CDR1 is MNHEY and CDR2 is SVGAGI in the germline V gene. This CDR3 is CASSPQGVNTGELFF. CDR3 nucleotides: TGTGCCAGCAGCCCGCAGGGGGTTAACACCGGGGAGCTGTTTTTT.

The gene calls are TRBV19 and TRBJ1-4, with 7 bases aligning to TRBD1. Germline V gene lookup returns CDR1 LNHDA and CDR2 SQIVND (reference sequence). The V and J ends lost 6 bases and 5 bases, in that order; junction bases with no gene match: 9. The CDR3 is 15 amino acids. Here the CDR3 reads CASSTNRGTNEKLFF. The CDR3 nucleotides are TGTGCCAGTAGCACAAACAGGGGTACAAATGAAAAACTGTTTTTT. Drawing the rest from reference TRBV19 and TRBJ1-4, the complete variable domain is DGGITQSPKYLFRKEGQNVTLSCEQNLNHDAMYWYRQDPGQGLRLIYYSQIVNDFQKGDIAEGYSVSREKKESFPLTVTSAQKNPTAFYLCASSTNRGTNEKLFFGSGTQLSVL.

The chain joins TRBV5-4 to TRBJ2-7; 9 nucleotides agree with TRBD1. This CDR3 comprises 15 residues. Germline V gene sequence: CDR1 SGHNT, CDR2 YYREEE (reference sequence). J gave up 3 bases and V 4 bases, and 8 bases lay outside the gene matches. The CDR3 region is CASSADRGLHYEQYV. In DNA, the CDR3 is TGTGCCAGCAGCGCAGACAGGGGGTTACACTACGAGCAGTACGTC.

The V and J genes are TRBV28 and TRBJ2-1; the match to TRBD1 covers 7 bases. Germline V CDR1 and CDR2: MDHEN, SYDVKM. Unmatched junction bases numbered 15, after V lost 3 bases and J lost 10 bases. This CDR3 is built from 16 residues. CDR3 DNA sequence: TGTGCCAGCAGTTTCGGTAGGACAGGACAAAACTACGAGCAGTTCTTC. Protein sequence: CASSFGRTGQNYEQFF.

The V gene is TRBV5-1, the J gene TRBJ2-3; 10 positions agree with TRBD2. Germline V lookup: CDR1 SGHRS, CDR2 YFSETQ. V shed 4 bases and J 5 bases; nucleotides not matched to a gene: 10. CDR3 length: 16 residues. This CDR3 is CASSQSSSGRGDTQYF. The DNA of the CDR3 is TGCGCCAGCAGCCAAAGCTCTAGCGGGAGAGGAGATACGCAGTATTTT.

The chain couples TRBV4-1 to TRBJ1-1; D is uncertain. Germline V gene sequence: CDR1 MGHRA, CDR2 YSYEKL. The CDR3 covers 15 residues. V was cut by 1 base and J by 1 base, with 10 bases left in between. DNA of the CDR3: TGCGCCAGCAGCCAAGGGCGGTATGGGAACACTGAAGCTTTCTTT. It encodes CASSQGRYGNTEAFF.

Concerning this clone: One end of the junction does not line up with germline, which may come from a read error. Distinct nucleotide sequences in the sample also encode this CDR3. This rearrangement joins TRBV19 to TRBJ2-5; 7 bases match TRBD1. CDR3 length: 16 residues. CDR1 and CDR2 (germline): LNHDA, SQIVND (reference sequence). CDR3 in amino acids: CASSLDAGTAQETQYF. The CDR3 DNA reads TGTGCCAGTAGTCTAGACGCCGGGACAGCCCAAGAGACCCAGTACTTC.

This clone was counted once. This rearrangement joins TRBV19 to TRBJ2-2, with D possibly being TRBD1 (8 bases). V dropped 1 base and J dropped 4 bases, with 13 bases sitting between them. This CDR3 comprises 16 residues. The germline V gene encodes CDR1 LNHDA and CDR2 SQIVND (reference sequence). The CDR3 DNA reads TGTGCCAGTAGTATAGGACAGGGGAGGGCCACCGGGGAGCTGTTTTTT. Protein sequence: CASSIGQGRATGELFF.

This chain links TRBV27 with TRBJ1-5; 7 bases are a match to TRBD1. Germline values: CDR1 MNHEY, CDR2 SMNVEV (reference sequence). The junction had 5 bases not matched to a gene; V was cut back by 5 bases and J by 4 bases. The CDR3 contains 14 residues. CDR3 residues: CASSPLTGNQPQHF. For the CDR3, the DNA is TGTGCCAGCAGTCCCTTGACAGGGAATCAGCCCCAGCATTTT.

V and J are TRBV12-5 and TRBJ2-2; D uncertain. CDR1 and CDR2 from the germline V gene are LGHNT and FRNRAP. The CDR3 loop spans 13 amino acids. With 6 bases removed from V and 2 bases from J, the gap between germline ends came to 7 bases. The CDR3 is CASGPENTGELFF. The CDR3 DNA is TGTGCTAGTGGACCAGAAAACACCGGGGAGCTGTTTTTT.